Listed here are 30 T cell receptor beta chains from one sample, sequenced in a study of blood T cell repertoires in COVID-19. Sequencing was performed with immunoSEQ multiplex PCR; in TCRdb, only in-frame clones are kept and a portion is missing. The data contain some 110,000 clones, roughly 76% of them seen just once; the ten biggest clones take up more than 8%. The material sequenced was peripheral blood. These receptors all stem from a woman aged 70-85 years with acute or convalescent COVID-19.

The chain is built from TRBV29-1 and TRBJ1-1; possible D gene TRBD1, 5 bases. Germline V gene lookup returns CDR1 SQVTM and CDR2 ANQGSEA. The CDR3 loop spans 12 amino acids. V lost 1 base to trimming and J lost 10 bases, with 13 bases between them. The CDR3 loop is CSVEGGVRGAFF. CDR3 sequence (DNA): TGCAGCGTTGAAGGGGGTGTAAGGGGAGCTTTCTTT.

CDR3 DNA sequence: TGTGCCACCAGTGGGACTAGCGGGTCTCTGTTATACAATGAGCAGTTCTTC. Its protein product is CATSGTSGSLLYNEQFF. V gene TRBV24-1 combines with J gene TRBJ2-1, with 11 bases aligning to TRBD2. The CDR3 runs 17 residues. V trimming: 5 bases; J trimming: 4 bases; junction bases outside the gene matches: 9. Germline-derived CDR1 and CDR2 are KGHDR and SFDVKD.

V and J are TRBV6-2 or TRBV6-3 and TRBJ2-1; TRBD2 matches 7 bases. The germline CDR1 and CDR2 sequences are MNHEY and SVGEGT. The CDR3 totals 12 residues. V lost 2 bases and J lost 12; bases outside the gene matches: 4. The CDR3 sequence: CASSYAGVGQFF. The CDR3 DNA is TGTGCCAGCAGTTACGCGGGAGTCGGGCAGTTCTTC.

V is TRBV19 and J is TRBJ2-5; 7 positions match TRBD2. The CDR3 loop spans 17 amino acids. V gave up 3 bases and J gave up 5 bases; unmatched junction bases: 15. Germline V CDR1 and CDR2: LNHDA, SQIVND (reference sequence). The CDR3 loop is CASSISGLAGGRETQYF. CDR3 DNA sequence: TGTGCCAGTAGTATCTCCGGATTAGCGGGTGGGAGGGAGACCCAGTACTTC.

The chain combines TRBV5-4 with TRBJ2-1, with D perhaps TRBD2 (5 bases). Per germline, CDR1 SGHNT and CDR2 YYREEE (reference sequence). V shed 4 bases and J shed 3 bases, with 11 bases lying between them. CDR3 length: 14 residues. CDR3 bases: TGTGCCAGCAGCAAAAAGGCGGGCTACAATGAGCAGTTCTTC. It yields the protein CASSKKAGYNEQFF.

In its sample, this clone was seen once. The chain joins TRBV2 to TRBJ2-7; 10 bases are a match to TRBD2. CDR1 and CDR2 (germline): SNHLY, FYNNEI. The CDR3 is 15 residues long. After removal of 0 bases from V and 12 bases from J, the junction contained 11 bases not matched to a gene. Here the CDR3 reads CASSEAGLAGVGRYF. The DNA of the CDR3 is TGTGCCAGCAGTGAAGCTGGCCTAGCGGGAGTAGGGCGGTACTTC. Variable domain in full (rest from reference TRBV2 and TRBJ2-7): EPEVTQTPSHQVTQMGQEVILRCVPISNHLYFYWYRQILGQKVEFLVSFYNNEISEKSEIFDDQFSVERPDGSNFTLKIRSTKLEDSAMYFCASSEAGLAGVGRYFGPGTRLTVT.

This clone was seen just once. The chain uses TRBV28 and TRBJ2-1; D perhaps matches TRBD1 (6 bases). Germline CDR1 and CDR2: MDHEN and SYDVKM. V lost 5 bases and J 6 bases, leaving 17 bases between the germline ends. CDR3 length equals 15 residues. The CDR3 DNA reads TGTGCCAGCAGTCTGTACAGGGAAGGACTCAATGAGCAGTTCTTC. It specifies CASSLYREGLNEQFF.

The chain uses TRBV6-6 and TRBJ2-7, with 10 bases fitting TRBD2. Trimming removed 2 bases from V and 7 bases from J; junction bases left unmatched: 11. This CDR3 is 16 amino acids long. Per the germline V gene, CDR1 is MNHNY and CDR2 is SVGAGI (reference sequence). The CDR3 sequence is CASSYGLSGRAREQYF. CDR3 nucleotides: TGTGCCAGCAGTTACGGTCTAAGCGGGAGGGCTCGGGAGCAGTACTTC.

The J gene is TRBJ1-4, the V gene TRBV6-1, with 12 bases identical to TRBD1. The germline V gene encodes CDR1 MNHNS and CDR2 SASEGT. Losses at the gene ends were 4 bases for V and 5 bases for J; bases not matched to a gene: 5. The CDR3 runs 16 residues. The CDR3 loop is CASSAGTGGGNEKLFF. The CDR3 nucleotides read TGTGCCAGCAGTGCCGGGACAGGGGGCGGAAATGAAAAACTGTTTTTT.

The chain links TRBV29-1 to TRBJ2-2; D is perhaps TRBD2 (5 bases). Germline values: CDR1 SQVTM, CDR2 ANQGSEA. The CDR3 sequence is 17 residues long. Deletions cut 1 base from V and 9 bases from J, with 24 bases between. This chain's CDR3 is CSVEGPASGPDRRELFF. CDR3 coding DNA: TGCAGCGTTGAAGGCCCCGCCAGCGGACCAGATCGACGGGAGCTGTTTTTT.

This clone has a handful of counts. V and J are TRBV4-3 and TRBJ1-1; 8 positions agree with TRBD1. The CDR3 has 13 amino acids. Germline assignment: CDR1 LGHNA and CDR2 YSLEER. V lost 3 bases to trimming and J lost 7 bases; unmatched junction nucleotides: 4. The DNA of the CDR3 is TGCGCCAGCAGCCAGATCGGACAGGGTGAAGCTTTCTTT. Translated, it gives CASSQIGQGEAFF.

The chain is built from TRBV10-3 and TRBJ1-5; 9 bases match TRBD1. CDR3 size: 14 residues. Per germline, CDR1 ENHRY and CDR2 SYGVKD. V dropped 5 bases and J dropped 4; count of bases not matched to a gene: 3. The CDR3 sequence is CAISPDRGNQPQHF. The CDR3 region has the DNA TGTGCCATCAGTCCTGACAGGGGGAATCAGCCCCAGCATTTT.

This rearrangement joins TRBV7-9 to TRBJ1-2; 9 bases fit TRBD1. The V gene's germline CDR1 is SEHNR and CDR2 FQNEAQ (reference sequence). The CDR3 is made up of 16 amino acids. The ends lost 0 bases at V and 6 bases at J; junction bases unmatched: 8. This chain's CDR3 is CASSLASPTGGNGYTF. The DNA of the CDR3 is TGTGCCAGCAGCTTAGCGAGCCCTACAGGGGGCAATGGCTACACCTTC.

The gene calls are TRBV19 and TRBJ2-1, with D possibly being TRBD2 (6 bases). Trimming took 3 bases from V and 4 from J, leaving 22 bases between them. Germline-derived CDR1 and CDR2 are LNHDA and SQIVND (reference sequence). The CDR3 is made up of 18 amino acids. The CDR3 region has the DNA TGTGCCAGTAGTATTTTCCCTCTCGGTGGGGACTCTTACAATGAGCAGTTCTTC. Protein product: CASSIFPLGGDSYNEQFF.

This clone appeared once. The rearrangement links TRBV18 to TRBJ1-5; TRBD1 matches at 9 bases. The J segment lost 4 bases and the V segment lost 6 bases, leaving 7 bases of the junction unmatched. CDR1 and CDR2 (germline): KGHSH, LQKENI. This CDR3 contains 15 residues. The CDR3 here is CASSPGTGPNQPQHF. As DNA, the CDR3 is TGTGCCAGCTCCCCCGGGACAGGGCCTAATCAGCCCCAGCATTTT.

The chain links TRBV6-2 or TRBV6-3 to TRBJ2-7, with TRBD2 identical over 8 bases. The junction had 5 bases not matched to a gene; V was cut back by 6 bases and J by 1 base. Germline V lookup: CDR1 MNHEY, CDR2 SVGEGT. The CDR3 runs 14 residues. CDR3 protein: CASSESGRSYEQYF. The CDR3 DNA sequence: TGTGCCAGCAGCGAGAGCGGGAGATCCTACGAGCAGTACTTC.

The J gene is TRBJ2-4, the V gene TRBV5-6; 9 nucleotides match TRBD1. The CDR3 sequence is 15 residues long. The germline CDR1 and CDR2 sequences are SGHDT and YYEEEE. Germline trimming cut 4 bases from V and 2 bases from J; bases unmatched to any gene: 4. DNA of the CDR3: TGTGCCAGCAGCCGGGACAGGGCAACCAAAAACATTCAGTACTTC. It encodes CASSRDRATKNIQYF.

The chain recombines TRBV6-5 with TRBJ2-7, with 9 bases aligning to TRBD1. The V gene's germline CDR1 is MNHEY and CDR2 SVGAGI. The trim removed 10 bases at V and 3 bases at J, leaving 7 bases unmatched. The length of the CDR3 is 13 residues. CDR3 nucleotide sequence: TGTGCCATTTCTCGGACAGGGGACTACGAGCAGTACTTC. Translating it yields CAISRTGDYEQYF.

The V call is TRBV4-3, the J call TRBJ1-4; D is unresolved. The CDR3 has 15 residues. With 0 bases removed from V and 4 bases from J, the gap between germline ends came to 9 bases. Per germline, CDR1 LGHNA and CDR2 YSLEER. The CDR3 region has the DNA TGCGCCAGCAGCCAAGATCGGGAGGGTAATGAAAAACTGTTTTTT. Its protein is CASSQDREGNEKLFF.

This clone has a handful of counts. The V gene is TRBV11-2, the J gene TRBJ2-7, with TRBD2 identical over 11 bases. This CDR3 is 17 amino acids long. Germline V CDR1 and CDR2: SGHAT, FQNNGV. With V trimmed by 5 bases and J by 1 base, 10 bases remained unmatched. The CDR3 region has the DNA TGTGCCAGCAGCCTAGCAACCGGGACTAGCGGATCCTACGAGCAGTACTTC. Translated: CASSLATGTSGSYEQYF.

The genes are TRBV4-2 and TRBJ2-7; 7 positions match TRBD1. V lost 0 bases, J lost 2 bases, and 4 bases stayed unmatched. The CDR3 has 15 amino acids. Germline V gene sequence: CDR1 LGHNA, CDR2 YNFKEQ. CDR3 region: CASSQEDRLTYEQYF. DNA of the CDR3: TGTGCCAGCAGCCAAGAGGACAGGCTTACCTACGAGCAGTACTTC.

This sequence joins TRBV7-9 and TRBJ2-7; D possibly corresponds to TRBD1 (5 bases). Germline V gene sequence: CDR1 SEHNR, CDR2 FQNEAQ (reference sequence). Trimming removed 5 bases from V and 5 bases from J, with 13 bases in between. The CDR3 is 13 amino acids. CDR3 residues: CASSQLQGHEQYF. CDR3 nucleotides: TGTGCCAGCAGCCAACTCCAGGGCCACGAGCAGTACTTC.

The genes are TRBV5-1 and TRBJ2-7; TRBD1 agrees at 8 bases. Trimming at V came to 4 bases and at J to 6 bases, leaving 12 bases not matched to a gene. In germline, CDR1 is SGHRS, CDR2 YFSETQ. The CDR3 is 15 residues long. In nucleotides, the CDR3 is TGCGCCAGCAGCCGGACGACAGGGGTGGAAGCCGAGCAGTACTTC. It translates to CASSRTTGVEAEQYF.

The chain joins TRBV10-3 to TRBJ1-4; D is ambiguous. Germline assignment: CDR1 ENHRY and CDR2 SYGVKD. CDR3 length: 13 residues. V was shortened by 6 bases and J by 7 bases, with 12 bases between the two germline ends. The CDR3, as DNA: TGTGCCATCAGATCGGCGGCAGCTGAAAAACTGTTTTTT. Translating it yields CAIRSAAAEKLFF.

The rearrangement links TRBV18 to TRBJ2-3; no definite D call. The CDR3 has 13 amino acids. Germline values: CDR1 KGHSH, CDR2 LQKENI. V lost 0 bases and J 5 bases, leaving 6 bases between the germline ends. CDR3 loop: CASSPPGVDTQYF. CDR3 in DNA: TGTGCCAGCTCACCACCCGGTGTAGATACGCAGTATTTT.

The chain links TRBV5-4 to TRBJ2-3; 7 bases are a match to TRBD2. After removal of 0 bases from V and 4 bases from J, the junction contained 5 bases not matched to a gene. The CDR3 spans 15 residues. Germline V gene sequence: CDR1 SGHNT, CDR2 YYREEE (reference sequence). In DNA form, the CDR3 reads TGTGCCAGCAGCTTGGAAGGCGGGAGCCCAGATACGCAGTATTTT. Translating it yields CASSLEGGSPDTQYF. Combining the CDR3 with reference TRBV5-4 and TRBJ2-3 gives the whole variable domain ETGVTQSPTHLIKTRGQQVTLRCSSQSGHNTVSWYQQALGQGPQFIFQYYREEENGRGNFPPRFSGLQFPNYSSELNVNALELDDSALYLCASSLEGGSPDTQYFGPGTRLTVL.

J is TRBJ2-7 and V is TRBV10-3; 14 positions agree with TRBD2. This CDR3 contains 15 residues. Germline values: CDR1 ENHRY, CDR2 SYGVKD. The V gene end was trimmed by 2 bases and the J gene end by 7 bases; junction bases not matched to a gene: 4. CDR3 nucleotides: TGTGCCATCAGTGAGCCAGGACTAGCGGGAGGTGAGCAGTACTTC. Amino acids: CAISEPGLAGGEQYF.

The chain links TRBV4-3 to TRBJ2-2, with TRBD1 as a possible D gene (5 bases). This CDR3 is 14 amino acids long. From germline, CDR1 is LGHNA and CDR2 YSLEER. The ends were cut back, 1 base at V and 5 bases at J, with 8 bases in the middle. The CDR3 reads CASSQGTGTGELFF. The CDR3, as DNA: TGCGCCAGCAGCCAAGGAACAGGTACCGGGGAGCTGTTTTTT.

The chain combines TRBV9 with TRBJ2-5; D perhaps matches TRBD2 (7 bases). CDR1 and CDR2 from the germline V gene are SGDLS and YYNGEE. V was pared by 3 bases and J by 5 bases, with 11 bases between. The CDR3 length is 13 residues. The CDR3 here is CASSEGGGETQYF. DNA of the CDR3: TGTGCCAGCAGCGAGGGAGGGGGGGAGACCCAGTACTTC. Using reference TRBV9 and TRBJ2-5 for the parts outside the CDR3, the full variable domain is DSGVTQTPKHLITATGQRVTLRCSPRSGDLSVYWYQQSLDQGLQFLIQYYNGEERAKGNILERFSAQQFPDLHSELNLSSLELGDSALYFCASSEGGGETQYFGPGTRLLVL.

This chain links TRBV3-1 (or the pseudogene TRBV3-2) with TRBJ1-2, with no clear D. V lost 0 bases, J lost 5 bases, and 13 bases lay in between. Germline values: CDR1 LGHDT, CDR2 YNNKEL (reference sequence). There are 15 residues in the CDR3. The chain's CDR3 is CASSQDLAGRYGYTF. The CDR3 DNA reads TGTGCCAGCAGCCAAGATTTGGCTGGTCGATATGGCTACACCTTC.